The sequence of this T cell receptor beta chain was determined in a study of regulatory T cells in long-lasting Graves disease. This clonotype was counted only a few times. Deletions cut 8 bases from V and 2 bases from J, with 13 bases between. The CDR3 has 14 residues. Germline CDR1 reads LNHDA; CDR2 reads SQIVND (reference sequence). The time point was: newly diagnosed GD, antithyroid drugs for less than 3 months. PBMCs were the source of the RNA used for TCR sequencing. Graves' disease was diagnosed by American Thyroid Association guidelines. Arm-PCR with iRepertoire HTBI primers amplified the CDR3 regions for these TCR beta libraries. TCRdb analysed the multiplex PCR reads with MiXCR anew, one entry per CDR3 protein. The sample carries about 470,000 distinct CDR3 sequences, about a sixth recorded once. These data were likewise used in another study, on T cells in Graves' hyperthyroidism and ophthalmopathy.

The chain couples TRBV19 to TRBJ2-1; D is undetermined. The sequence was collected from a man aged 35-49 years with Graves disease. The source was peripheral blood mononuclear cells (PBMCs), collected at new diagnosis, from a patient treated with antithyroid drugs. This chain's CDR3 is CASAVRATYNEQFF. In DNA, the CDR3 is TGTGCCAGTGCTGTCCGGGCCACCTACAATGAGCAGTTCTTC.